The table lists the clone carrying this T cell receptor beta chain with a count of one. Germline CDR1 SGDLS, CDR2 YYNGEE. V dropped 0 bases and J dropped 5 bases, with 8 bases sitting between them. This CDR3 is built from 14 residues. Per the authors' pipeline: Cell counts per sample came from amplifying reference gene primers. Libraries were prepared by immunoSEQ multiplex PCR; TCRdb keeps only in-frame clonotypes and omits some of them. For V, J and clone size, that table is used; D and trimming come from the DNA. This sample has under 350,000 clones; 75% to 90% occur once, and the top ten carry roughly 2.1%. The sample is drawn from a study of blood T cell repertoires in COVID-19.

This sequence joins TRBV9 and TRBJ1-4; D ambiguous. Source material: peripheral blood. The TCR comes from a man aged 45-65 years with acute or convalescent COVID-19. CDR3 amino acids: CASSVGSGNEKLFF. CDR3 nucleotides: TGTGCCAGCAGCGTAGGGTCGGGGAATGAAAAACTGTTTTTT.